This TCR beta chain was recorded in a study of beta chain features in type 1 diabetes. Between the trimmed V and J ends, which lost 3 bases and 5 bases, there was a span of 10 bases. The V gene's germline CDR1 is SQVTM and CDR2 ANQGSEA. CDR3 length equals 12 residues. CD45RO/CCR7/CD25/CD127/CD95/CD27 sorting isolated CD4+ naive, central memory, regulatory and stem cell-like memory cells. Investigators reverse transcribed all isolated RNA, so they sequenced expressed TCRB transcripts. Profiling relied on immunoSEQ multiplex PCR, and the TCRdb table lists in-frame clones only, not all of them. The data hold around 340,000 clones, with less than 9.5% observed a single time. Notes on the study in general: Patients with type 1 diabetes carried fewer insertions and had more deletions at their VDJ junctions. Type 1 diabetes patients showed a moderate but significant shortening of TCRB CDR3s in all four CD4+ subsets. The similarity of naive, central memory and Treg TCRB repertoires appeared greater among patients than among healthy donors.

In regard to this clone: Its target is not known.

This sequence joins TRBV29-1 and TRBJ1-2; the D gene is possibly TRBD1 (5 bases). This receptor was taken from a woman aged 18-35 years in good health. Sequencing was done on a sample of central memory CD4+ T cells from blood. CDR3 loop: CSVERGLYGYTF. The CDR3 nucleotides read TGCAGCGTTGAGAGGGGCCTTTATGGCTACACCTTC.